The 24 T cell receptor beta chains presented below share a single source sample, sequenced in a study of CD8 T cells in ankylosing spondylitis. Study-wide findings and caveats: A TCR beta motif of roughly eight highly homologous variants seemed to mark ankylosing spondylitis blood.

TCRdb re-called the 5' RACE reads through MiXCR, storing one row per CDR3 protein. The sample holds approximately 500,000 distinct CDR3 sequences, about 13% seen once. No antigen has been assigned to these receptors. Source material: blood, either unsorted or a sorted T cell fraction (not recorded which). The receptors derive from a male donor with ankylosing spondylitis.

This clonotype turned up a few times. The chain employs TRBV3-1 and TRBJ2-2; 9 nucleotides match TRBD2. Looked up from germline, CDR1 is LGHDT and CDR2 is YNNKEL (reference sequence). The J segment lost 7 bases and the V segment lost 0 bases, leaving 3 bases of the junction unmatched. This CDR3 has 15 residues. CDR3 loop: CASSQDLAGNGELFF. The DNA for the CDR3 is TGTGCCAGCAGCCAAGACCTAGCGGGAAACGGGGAGCTGTTTTTT.

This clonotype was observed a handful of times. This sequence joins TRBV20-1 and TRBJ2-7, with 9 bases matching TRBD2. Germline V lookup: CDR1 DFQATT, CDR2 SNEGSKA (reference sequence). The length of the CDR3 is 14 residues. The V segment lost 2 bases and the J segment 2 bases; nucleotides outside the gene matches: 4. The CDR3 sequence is CSARSPSGTYEQYF. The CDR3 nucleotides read TGCAGTGCTAGATCCCCTAGCGGGACCTACGAGCAGTACTTC.

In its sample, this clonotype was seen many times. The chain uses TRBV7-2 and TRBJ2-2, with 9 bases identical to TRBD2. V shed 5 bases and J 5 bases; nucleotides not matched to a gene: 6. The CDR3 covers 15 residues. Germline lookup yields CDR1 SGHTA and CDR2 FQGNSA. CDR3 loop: CASSVYSGSTGELFF. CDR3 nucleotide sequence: TGTGCCAGCAGCGTTTATAGCGGGAGTACCGGGGAGCTGTTTTTT. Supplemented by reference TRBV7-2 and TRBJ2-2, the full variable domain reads GAGVSQSPSNKVTEKGKDVELRCDPISGHTALYWYRQSLGQGLEFLIYFQGNSAPDKSGLPSDRFSAERTGGSVSTLTIQRTQQEDSAVYLCASSVYSGSTGELFFGEGSRLTVL.

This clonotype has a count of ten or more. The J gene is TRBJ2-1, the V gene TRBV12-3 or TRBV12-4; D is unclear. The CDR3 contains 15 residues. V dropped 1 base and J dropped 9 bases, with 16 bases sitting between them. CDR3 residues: CASSLDWKVGGEQFF. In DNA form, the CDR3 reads TGTGCCAGCAGTTTAGACTGGAAGGTGGGTGGTGAGCAGTTCTTC.

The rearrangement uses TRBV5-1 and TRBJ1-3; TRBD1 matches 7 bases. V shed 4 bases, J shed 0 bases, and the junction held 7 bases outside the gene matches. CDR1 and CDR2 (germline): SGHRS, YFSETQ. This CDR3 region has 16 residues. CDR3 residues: CASSVMGQSSGNTIYF. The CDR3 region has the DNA TGCGCCAGCAGCGTGATGGGACAGTCCTCTGGAAACACCATATATTTT.

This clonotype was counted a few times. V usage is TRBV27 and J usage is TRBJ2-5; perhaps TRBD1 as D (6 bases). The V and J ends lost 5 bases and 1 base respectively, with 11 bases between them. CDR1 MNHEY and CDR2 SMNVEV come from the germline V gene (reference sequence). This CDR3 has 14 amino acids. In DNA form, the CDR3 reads TGTGCCAGCAGTCCTCGGACAGTCCAAGAGACCCAGTACTTC. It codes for CASSPRTVQETQYF.

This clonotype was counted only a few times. The CDR3 DNA reads TGTGCCAGCAGTCCTCGGGCCCAGACTACCGGGATATCGTTCTCCTACGAGCAGTACGTC. Its protein product is CASSPRAQTTGISFSYEQYV. This sequence joins TRBV6-2 or TRBV6-3 and TRBJ2-7; tentative D call: TRBD2 (5 bases). This CDR3 contains 20 residues. Trimming shortened V by 5 bases and J by 0 bases, and 29 bases separated the two germline ends. The germline gives CDR1 MNHEY, CDR2 SVGEGT.

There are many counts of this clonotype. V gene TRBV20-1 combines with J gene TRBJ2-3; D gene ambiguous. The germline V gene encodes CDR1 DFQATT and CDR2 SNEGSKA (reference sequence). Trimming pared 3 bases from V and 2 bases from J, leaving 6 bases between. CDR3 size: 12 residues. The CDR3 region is CSASGPTDTQYF. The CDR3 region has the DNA TGCAGTGCTAGCGGGCCCACAGATACGCAGTATTTT.

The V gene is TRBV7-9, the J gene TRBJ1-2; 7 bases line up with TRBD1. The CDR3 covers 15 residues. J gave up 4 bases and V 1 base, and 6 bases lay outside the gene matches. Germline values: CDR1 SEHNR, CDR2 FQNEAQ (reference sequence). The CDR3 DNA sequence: TGTGCCAGCAGCTTAGAACAGGGGCGCATCTATGGCTACACCTTC. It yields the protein CASSLEQGRIYGYTF.

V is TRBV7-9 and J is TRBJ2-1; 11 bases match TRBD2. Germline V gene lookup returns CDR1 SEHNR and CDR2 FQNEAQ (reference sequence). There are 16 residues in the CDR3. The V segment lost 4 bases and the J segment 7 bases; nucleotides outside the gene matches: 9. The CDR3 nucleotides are TGTGCCAGCAGCTCGGTAGCGGGAGGGCCGTATAATGAGCAGTTCTTC. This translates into CASSSVAGGPYNEQFF.

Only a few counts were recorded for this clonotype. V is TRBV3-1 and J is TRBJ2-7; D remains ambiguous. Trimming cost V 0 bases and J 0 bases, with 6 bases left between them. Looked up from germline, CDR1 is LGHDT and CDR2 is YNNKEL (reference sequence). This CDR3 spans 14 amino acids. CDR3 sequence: CASSQDLSSYEQYF. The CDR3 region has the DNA TGTGCCAGCAGCCAAGATCTCAGCTCCTACGAGCAGTACTTC.

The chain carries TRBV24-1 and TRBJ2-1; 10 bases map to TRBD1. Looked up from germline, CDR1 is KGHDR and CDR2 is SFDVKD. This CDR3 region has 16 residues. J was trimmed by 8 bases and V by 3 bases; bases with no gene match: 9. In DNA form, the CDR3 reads TGTGCCACCAGTGATGCGACAGGGGGCGCTTTGTATGAGCAGTTCTTC. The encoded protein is CATSDATGGALYEQFF.

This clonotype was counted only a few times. The CDR3 DNA reads TGTGCCAGCAGCTTGGACAGGGGACCGAACACTGAAGCTTTCTTT. Its protein is CASSLDRGPNTEAFF. The V and J genes are TRBV5-6 and TRBJ1-1; TRBD1 aligns across 7 bases. The CDR3 spans 15 residues. After removal of 0 bases from V and 1 base from J, the junction contained 3 bases not matched to a gene. Germline values: CDR1 SGHDT, CDR2 YYEEEE.

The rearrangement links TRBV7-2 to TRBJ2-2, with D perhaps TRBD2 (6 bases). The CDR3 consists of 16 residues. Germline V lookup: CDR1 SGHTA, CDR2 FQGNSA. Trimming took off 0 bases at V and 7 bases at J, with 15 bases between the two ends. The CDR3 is CASSLALAGTGGELFF. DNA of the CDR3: TGTGCCAGCAGCTTAGCGCTGGCAGGGACTGGCGGGGAGCTGTTTTTT. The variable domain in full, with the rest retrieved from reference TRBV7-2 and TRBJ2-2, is GAGVSQSPSNKVTEKGKDVELRCDPISGHTALYWYRQSLGQGLEFLIYFQGNSAPDKSGLPSDRFSAERTGGSVSTLTIQRTQQEDSAVYLCASSLALAGTGGELFFGEGSRLTVL.

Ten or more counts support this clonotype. CDR3 loop: CATSDFEGRTDTQYF. CDR3 in DNA: TGTGCCACCAGTGATTTTGAAGGACGCACAGATACGCAGTATTTT. The rearrangement joins TRBV24-1 to TRBJ2-3, with D unclear. This CDR3 has 15 amino acids. The germline CDR1 and CDR2 sequences are KGHDR and SFDVKD. Between the trimmed V and J ends, which lost 1 base and 1 base, there was a span of 8 bases.

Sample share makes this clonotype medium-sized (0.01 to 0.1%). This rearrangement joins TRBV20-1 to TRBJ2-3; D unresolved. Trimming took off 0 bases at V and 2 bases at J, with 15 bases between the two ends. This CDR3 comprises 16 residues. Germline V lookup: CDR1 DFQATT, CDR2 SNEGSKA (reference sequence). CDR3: CSARDLDSTSTDTQYF. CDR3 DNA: TGCAGTGCTAGAGATTTAGACTCCACTTCCACAGATACGCAGTATTTT.

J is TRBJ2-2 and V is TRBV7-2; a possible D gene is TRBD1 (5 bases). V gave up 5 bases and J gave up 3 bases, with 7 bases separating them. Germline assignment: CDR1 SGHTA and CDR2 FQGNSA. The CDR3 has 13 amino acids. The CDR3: CASSRQYTGELFF. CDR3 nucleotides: TGTGCCAGCAGCCGACAGTACACCGGGGAGCTGTTTTTT.

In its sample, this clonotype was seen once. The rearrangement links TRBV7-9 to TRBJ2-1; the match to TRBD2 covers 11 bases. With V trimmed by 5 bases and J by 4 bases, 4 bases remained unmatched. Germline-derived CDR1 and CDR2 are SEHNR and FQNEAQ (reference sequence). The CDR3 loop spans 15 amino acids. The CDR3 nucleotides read TGTGCCAGCAGCCCGCCTAGCGGGAGGTACAATGAGCAGTTCTTC. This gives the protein CASSPPSGRYNEQFF.

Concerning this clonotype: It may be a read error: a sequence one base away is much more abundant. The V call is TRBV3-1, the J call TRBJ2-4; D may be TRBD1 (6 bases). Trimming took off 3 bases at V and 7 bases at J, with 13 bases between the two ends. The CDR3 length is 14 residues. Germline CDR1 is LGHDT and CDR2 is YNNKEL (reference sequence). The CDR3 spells CASSHDPGVNIQYF. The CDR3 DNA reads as TGTGCCAGCAGCCACGACCCAGGGGTGAACATTCAGTACTTC.

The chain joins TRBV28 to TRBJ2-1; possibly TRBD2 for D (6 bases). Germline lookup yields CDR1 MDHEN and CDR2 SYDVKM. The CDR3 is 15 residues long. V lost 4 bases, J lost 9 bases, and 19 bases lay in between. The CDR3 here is CASSSWGVANGEQFF. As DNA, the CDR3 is TGTGCCAGCAGTTCTTGGGGGGTAGCTAACGGTGAGCAGTTCTTC.

As DNA, the CDR3 is TGTGCCAGCAGCCCTAGCGGGAGGGGTTTTAAGGAGTTCTTC. Amino acids: CASSPSGRGFKEFF. V gene TRBV7-8 combines with J gene TRBJ2-1, with 12 bases identical to TRBD2. Trimming took 5 bases from V and 14 from J; bases not matched to a gene: 10. Germline-derived CDR1 and CDR2 are SGHVS and FQNEAQ. The CDR3 is 14 residues long. Full variable domain (outside the CDR3, taken from reference TRBV7-8 and TRBJ2-1): GAGVSQSPRYKVAKRGQDVALRCDPISGHVSLFWYQQALGQGPEFLTYFQNEAQLDKSGLPSDRFFAERPEGSVSTLKIQRTQQEDSAVYLCASSPSGRGFKEFFGPGTRLTVL.

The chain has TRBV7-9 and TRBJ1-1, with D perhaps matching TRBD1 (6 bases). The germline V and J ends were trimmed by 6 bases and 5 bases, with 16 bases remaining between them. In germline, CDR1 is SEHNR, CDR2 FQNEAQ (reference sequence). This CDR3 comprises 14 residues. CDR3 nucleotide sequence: TGTGCCAGCAGTTTCATAGGGGGAAGGACTGAAGCTTTCTTT. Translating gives CASSFIGGRTEAFF.

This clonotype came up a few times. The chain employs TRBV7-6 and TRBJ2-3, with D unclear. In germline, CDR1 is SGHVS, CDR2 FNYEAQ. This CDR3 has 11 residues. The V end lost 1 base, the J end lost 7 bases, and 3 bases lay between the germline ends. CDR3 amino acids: CASSLEYTQYF. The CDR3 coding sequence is TGTGCCAGCAGCTTAGAATATACGCAGTATTTT.

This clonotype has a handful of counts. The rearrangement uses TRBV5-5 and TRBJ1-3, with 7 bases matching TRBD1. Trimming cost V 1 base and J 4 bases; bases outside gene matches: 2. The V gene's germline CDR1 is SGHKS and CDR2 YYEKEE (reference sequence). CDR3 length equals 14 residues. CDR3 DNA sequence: TGTGCCAGCAGCTTGAAGGGACAGGGAAACACCATATATTTT. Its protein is CASSLKGQGNTIYF.